What follows are 9 T cell receptor beta chains derived from one specimen sequenced in a study of blood T cell repertoires in COVID-19. Measured with immunoSEQ multiplex PCR; TCRdb has only the in-frame clones, and not every one. This sample has 150,000 to 200,000 clones, with 80% found just once. The sequenced sample consisted of PBMCs or T cells enriched from blood (not recorded which). The receptor set was obtained from a man in his forties who had recovered from COVID-19.

The V gene is TRBV2, the J gene TRBJ1-6; 8 positions match TRBD1. Trimming at V came to 9 bases and at J to 7 bases, leaving 5 bases not matched to a gene. The CDR3 runs to 13 residues. The V gene's germline CDR1 is SNHLY and CDR2 FYNNEI. The chain's CDR3 is CARQGVLNSPLHF. The CDR3 coding sequence is TGTGCCAGACAGGGGGTTCTCAATTCACCCCTCCACTTT.

The chain couples TRBV7-6 to TRBJ1-5; no reliable D call. Germline CDR1 SGHVS, CDR2 FNYEAQ. This CDR3 comprises 14 residues. V was cut by 3 bases and J by 1 base, with 7 bases left in between. This chain's CDR3 is CASSFRGSNQPQHF. In DNA, the CDR3 is TGTGCCAGCAGCTTTAGAGGAAGCAATCAGCCCCAGCATTTT.

V gene TRBV5-1 combines with J gene TRBJ1-4, with D perhaps TRBD1 (5 bases). The ends were cut back, 5 bases at V and 7 bases at J, with 15 bases in the middle. Germline assignment: CDR1 SGHRS and CDR2 YFSETQ. This CDR3 has 14 amino acids. The DNA of the CDR3 is TGCGCCAGCAGTTCAGGACAAGTTGCTGAAAAACTGTTTTTT. It is translated as CASSSGQVAEKLFF.

V gene TRBV5-1 combines with J gene TRBJ1-2; no clear D. The germline V gene encodes CDR1 SGHRS and CDR2 YFSETQ. V dropped 0 bases and J dropped 0 bases, with 9 bases sitting between them. This CDR3 has 15 residues. CDR3 amino acids: CASSLGAVTNYGYTF. Here the CDR3 DNA reads TGCGCCAGCAGCTTGGGCGCCGTAACTAACTATGGCTACACCTTC.

This clone was counted ten times or more. This chain connects TRBV6-2 or TRBV6-3 to TRBJ1-3; no definite D call. The CDR3 length is 14 residues. Trimming removed 5 bases at V and 0 bases at J, with 8 bases between. Germline CDR1 is MNHEY and CDR2 is SVGEGT. The CDR3 bases are TGTGCCAGCAGTAGTACTGCCTCTGGAAACACCATATATTTT. Translated: CASSSTASGNTIYF.

The chain links TRBV6-5 to TRBJ2-2, with D unresolved. The CDR3 is 14 amino acids. The V gene's germline CDR1 is MNHEY and CDR2 SVGAGI. Between the trimmed V and J ends, which lost 7 bases and 2 bases, there was a span of 11 bases. This chain's CDR3 is CASTLTTNTGELFF. In DNA form, the CDR3 reads TGTGCCAGCACCCTCACTACTAACACCGGGGAGCTGTTTTTT.

The CDR3 sequence: CASSRPQGATEAFF. Here the CDR3 DNA reads TGTGCCAGCAGCCGCCCACAGGGAGCCACTGAAGCTTTCTTT. V usage is TRBV4-2 and J usage is TRBJ1-1, with D perhaps matching TRBD1 (6 bases). V lost 4 bases, J lost 4 bases, and 13 bases lay in between. CDR1 is LGHNA, CDR2 YNFKEQ, per germline. The CDR3 totals 14 residues.

The V and J genes are TRBV19 and TRBJ2-3; weak D call: TRBD2 (6 bases). Looked up from germline, CDR1 is LNHDA and CDR2 is SQIVND (reference sequence). The CDR3 runs 14 residues. V was pared by 6 bases and J by 4 bases, with 14 bases between. The CDR3 region is CASSPSWGADTQYF. In DNA form, the CDR3 reads TGTGCCAGTAGCCCCTCGTGGGGGGCAGATACGCAGTATTTT.

The gene calls are TRBV19 and TRBJ1-5; TRBD1 aligns across 9 bases. Germline CDR1 is LNHDA and CDR2 is SQIVND (reference sequence). V trimming: 1 base; J trimming: 0 bases; junction bases outside the gene matches: 4. This CDR3 comprises 17 residues. Written as DNA, the CDR3 is TGTGCCAGTAGTATAGGGGGGACAGGGCCTAGCAATCAGCCCCAGCATTTT. Translation: CASSIGGTGPSNQPQHF.